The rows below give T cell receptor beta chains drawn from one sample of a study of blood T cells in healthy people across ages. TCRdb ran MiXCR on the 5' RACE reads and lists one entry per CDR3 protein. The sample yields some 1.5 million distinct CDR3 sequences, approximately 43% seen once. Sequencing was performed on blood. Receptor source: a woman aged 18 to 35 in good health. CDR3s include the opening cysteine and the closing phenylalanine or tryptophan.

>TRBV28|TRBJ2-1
CASTLQTGDYNEQFF
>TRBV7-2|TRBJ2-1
CASSKDRAKQFF
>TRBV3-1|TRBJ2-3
CASSQEWRGHTDTQYF
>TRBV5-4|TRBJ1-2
CASSLRAGPNYGYTF
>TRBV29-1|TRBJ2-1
CSVGRDREVNEQFF
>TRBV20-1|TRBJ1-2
CSAREGLREGYTF
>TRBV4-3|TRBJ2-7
CASSQGRSGTYEQYF
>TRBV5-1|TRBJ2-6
CASSLASGASGANVLTF
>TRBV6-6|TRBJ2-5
CASSSQLAAGEQYF
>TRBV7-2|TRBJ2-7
CASSLAGSYDYEQYF
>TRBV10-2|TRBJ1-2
CASSPQPGIYGYTF
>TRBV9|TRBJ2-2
CASSGRGLSTGELFF